One and the same sample provided the 22 T cell receptor beta chains below, sequenced in a study of OX40 agonist ivuxolimab in advanced cancers. TCRdb keeps only in-frame clones here, not all; method: immunoSEQ multiplex PCR. This table holds more than 75,000 clones, 70% to 90% found once. This specimen consisted of CD4+ or CD8+ T cells sorted from blood, obtained in a trial of the OX40 agonist ivuxolimab. These receptor sequences come from an adult with an advanced solid tumor such as melanoma, head and neck, liver or kidney cancer.

The chain carries TRBV29-1 and TRBJ2-1; TRBD2 is a possible D gene (6 bases). Germline V lookup: CDR1 SQVTM, CDR2 ANQGSEA. This CDR3 contains 13 residues. V dropped 4 bases and J dropped 0 bases, with 7 bases sitting between them. The CDR3 reads CSVAEGSYNEQFF. For the CDR3, the DNA is TGCAGCGTTGCGGAGGGCTCCTACAATGAGCAGTTCTTC.

V is TRBV7-2 and J is TRBJ2-7; D not certain. Germline V lookup: CDR1 SGHTA, CDR2 FQGNSA. V was cut by 3 bases and J by 3 bases, with 12 bases left in between. The CDR3 length is 14 residues. CDR3 sequence (DNA): TGTGCCAGCAGCTTGGACGGACCTCACTACGAGCAGTACTTC. Translated: CASSLDGPHYEQYF.

The chain joins TRBV7-2 to TRBJ2-7; D not resolved. The CDR3 loop spans 13 amino acids. Germline V gene data show CDR1 as SGHTA and CDR2 as FQGNSA. Trimming stripped 5 bases from V and 0 bases from J, with 8 bases between. This CDR3 reads CASSPIASYEQYF. The CDR3 region has the DNA TGTGCCAGCAGCCCTATAGCCTCCTACGAGCAGTACTTC.

The V gene is TRBV7-2, the J gene TRBJ1-2; 8 bases are shared with TRBD1. The ends lost 6 bases at V and 4 bases at J; junction bases unmatched: 7. Germline V gives CDR1 SGHTA, CDR2 FQGNSA. This CDR3 region has 14 residues. CDR3 in amino acids: CASRGRGQVYGYTF. The CDR3 DNA follows: TGTGCCAGCAGAGGCAGGGGGCAGGTCTATGGCTACACCTTC.

The chain combines TRBV11-2 with TRBJ1-6; D ambiguous. V lost 5 bases, J lost 6 bases, and 11 bases lay in between. CDR1 and CDR2 from the germline V gene are SGHAT and FQNNGV. The CDR3 is 14 residues long. CDR3 sequence (DNA): TGTGCCAGCAGCGCCACAGAGTTTAATTCACCCCTCCACTTT. Encoded protein: CASSATEFNSPLHF.

The chain is built from TRBV29-1 and TRBJ1-2; D is undetermined. Germline V CDR1 and CDR2: SQVTM, ANQGSEA. V shed 3 bases and J shed 1 base, with 9 bases lying between them. The CDR3 runs 13 residues. The CDR3 sequence: CSVEVEVNYGYTF. In DNA form, the CDR3 reads TGCAGCGTTGAGGTGGAGGTTAACTATGGCTACACCTTC.

The chain carries TRBV30 and TRBJ2-7, with D perhaps being TRBD1 or TRBD2 (6 bases each). Trimming removed 5 bases at V and 0 bases at J, with 14 bases between. In germline, CDR1 is GTSNPN, CDR2 SVGIG (reference sequence). There are 14 residues in the CDR3. For the CDR3, the DNA is TGTGCCTGGCGTCGAGGGGGGAGCTCCTACGAGCAGTACTTC. Protein sequence: CAWRRGGSSYEQYF.

The chain employs TRBV7-2 and TRBJ1-2, with D possibly TRBD1 on 6 matching bases. Germline assignment: CDR1 SGHTA and CDR2 FQGNSA. This CDR3 region has 14 residues. Trimming removed 5 bases from V and 4 bases from J, with 14 bases in between. The CDR3 sequence is CASSARTDLYGYTF. For the CDR3, the DNA is TGTGCCAGCAGCGCACGGACAGACCTCTATGGCTACACCTTC.

The V call is TRBV7-9, the J call TRBJ1-2; TRBD1 matches at 8 bases. V was clipped by 6 bases and J by 4 bases; unmatched bases: 4. Germline CDR1 is SEHNR and CDR2 is FQNEAQ (reference sequence). CDR3 length equals 13 residues. The CDR3 DNA reads TGTGCCAGCAGTACCGGACAGGGCTATGGCTACACCTTC. Residues: CASSTGQGYGYTF.

CDR3 sequence (DNA): TGTGCCAGCTCACCGTACAGGGGAAGCCAAGAGACCCAGTACTTC. It specifies CASSPYRGSQETQYF. This chain joins TRBV18 and TRBJ2-5, with 7 bases fitting TRBD1. Germline CDR1 KGHSH, CDR2 LQKENI. V shed 3 bases, J shed 1 base, and the junction held 5 bases outside the gene matches. CDR3 length: 15 residues.

About this clone: At one end the junction does not follow the germline gene, possibly because of a read error. The chain employs TRBV18 and TRBJ1-2; 12 nucleotides line up with TRBD1. CDR3 length: 18 residues. The germline V gene encodes CDR1 KGHSH and CDR2 LQKENI. The CDR3 nucleotides are TGTGCCAGCTCGCCACCTACGGGACAGGGGGCTTTGGACTATGGCTACACCTTC. Protein sequence: CASSPPTGQGALDYGYTF.

The chain's CDR3 is CASSLGSGNEQFF. CDR3 bases: TGTGCCAGCAGCTTGGGTTCTGGGAATGAGCAGTTCTTC. The chain combines TRBV7-3 with TRBJ2-1; D remains unclear. Trimming took 3 bases from V and 7 from J, leaving 10 bases between them. The CDR3 extends over 13 amino acids. CDR1 is SGHTA and CDR2 is FQGTGA in the germline V gene. Full variable domain (missing parts from reference TRBV7-3 and TRBJ2-1): GAGVSQTPSNKVTEKGKYVELRCDPISGHTALYWYRQSLGQGPEFLIYFQGTGAADDSGLPNDRFFAVRPEGSVSTLKIQRTERGDSAVYLCASSLGSGNEQFFGPGTRLTVL.

This clone was counted a single time. The chain is built from TRBV2 and TRBJ1-2, with TRBD1 identical over 7 bases. Per the germline V gene, CDR1 is SNHLY and CDR2 is FYNNEI. Trimming at V came to 6 bases and at J to 1 base, leaving 14 bases not matched to a gene. This CDR3 is built from 17 residues. DNA of the CDR3: TGTGCCAGCAGATACAGCCTTGGGACAGACTATAACTATGGCTACACCTTC. Protein: CASRYSLGTDYNYGYTF.

The chain joins TRBV5-1 to TRBJ1-4; weak D call: TRBD1 (6 bases). With 1 base removed from V and 8 bases from J, the gap between germline ends came to 12 bases. The CDR3 spans 14 residues. CDR1 and CDR2 (germline): SGHRS, YFSETQ. The CDR3 sequence is CASSLMAGDEKLFF. The CDR3 region has the DNA TGCGCCAGCAGCTTGATGGCAGGGGACGAAAAACTGTTTTTT.

With respect to this clone: The same CDR3 also results from other DNA sequences found in this sample. The chain employs TRBV29-1 and TRBJ2-3; D is tentatively TRBD1 or TRBD2 (6 bases each). Germline CDR1 SQVTM, CDR2 ANQGSEA. The germline V and J ends were trimmed by 6 bases and 2 bases, with 12 bases remaining between them. This CDR3 region has 13 residues. The CDR3 region has the DNA TGCAGCGTGGGGGGCTGGAACACAGATACGCAGTATTTT. Its protein product is CSVGGWNTDTQYF.

This chain uses TRBV6-6 with TRBJ2-7; tentative D call: TRBD1 (5 bases). Germline CDR1 reads MNHNY; CDR2 reads SVGAGI (reference sequence). CDR3 length equals 13 residues. V shed 0 bases and J shed 4 bases, with 7 bases lying between them. The CDR3 protein is CASSYSGRYEQYF. The CDR3 DNA sequence: TGTGCCAGCAGTTACTCGGGGCGGTACGAGCAGTACTTC.

This rearrangement joins TRBV6-6 to TRBJ1-5; 7 positions match TRBD1. The CDR3 is 15 amino acids. The V and J ends lost 5 bases and 1 base, in that order; junction bases with no gene match: 5. Germline V gives CDR1 MNHNY, CDR2 SVGAGI (reference sequence). CDR3 nucleotide sequence: TGTGCCAGCAGTACCCGGGACAGAAGCAATCAGCCCCAGCATTTT. It codes for CASSTRDRSNQPQHF.

The chain has TRBV4-1 and TRBJ2-5; D gene unclear. CDR3 length equals 12 residues. Germline lookup yields CDR1 MGHRA and CDR2 YSYEKL. V lost 1 base to trimming and J lost 4 bases, with 4 bases between them. The CDR3 DNA sequence: TGCGCCAGCAGCCAAGGTGGAGAGACCCAGTACTTC. Residues: CASSQGGETQYF.

The rearrangement links TRBV5-5 to TRBJ2-7; the D gene is possibly TRBD1 (5 bases). CDR1 and CDR2 from the germline V gene are SGHKS and YYEKEE (reference sequence). CDR3 length: 13 residues. The V end was cut by 5 bases, the J end by 1 base, with 10 bases between. The CDR3 loop is CASRLPGSYEQYF. The CDR3 DNA follows: TGTGCCAGCAGACTCCCAGGGTCCTACGAGCAGTACTTC. Combining the CDR3 with reference TRBV5-5 and TRBJ2-7 gives the whole variable domain DAGVTQSPTHLIKTRGQQVTLRCSPISGHKSVSWYQQVLGQGPQFIFQYYEKEERGRGNFPDRFSARQFPNYSSELNVNALLLGDSALYLCASRLPGSYEQYFGPGTRLTVT.

This clone was counted a single time. At one end, the junction sequence differs from germline, possibly due to a read error. The rearrangement links TRBV7-2 to TRBJ2-3, with TRBD2 matching 14 bases. CDR1 and CDR2 (germline): SGHTA, FQGNSA. The CDR3 is 16 residues long. The CDR3 reads CASSFGTSGSIDTQYF. As DNA, the CDR3 is TGTGCCAGCAGCTTTGGGACTAGCGGGAGCATAGATACGCAGTATTTT.

This chain links TRBV5-1 with TRBJ2-7; either TRBD1 or TRBD2 may supply D (5 bases each). Germline V gives CDR1 SGHRS, CDR2 YFSETQ. This CDR3 comprises 14 residues. The ends were cut back, 2 bases at V and 0 bases at J, with 9 bases in the middle. As DNA, the CDR3 is TGCGCCAGCAGCTTTCAGGGACCCTCCTACGAGCAGTACTTC. As protein: CASSFQGPSYEQYF.

The chain recombines TRBV18 with TRBJ1-6, with 7 bases aligning to TRBD1. Germline assignment: CDR1 KGHSH and CDR2 LQKENI. The CDR3 totals 16 residues. V dropped 3 bases and J dropped 2; count of bases not matched to a gene: 4. CDR3 DNA: TGTGCCAGCTCACCTTCGACAGGGACCTATAATTCACCCCTCCACTTT. It is translated as CASSPSTGTYNSPLHF.